What follows are 18 T cell receptor beta chains derived from one specimen sequenced in a study of T cell responses to AZD1222 COVID-19 vaccine. Here immunoSEQ multiplex PCR was the method, and the copy in TCRdb shows in-frame clones only, minus some. The sample has 150,000 to 200,000 clones, 80% to 90% seen once. Here the sequenced sample was peripheral blood, taken on day 0 of AZD1222 vaccination. The source of these receptors is an adult in good health.

The chain links TRBV6-1 to TRBJ2-2; no definite D call. This CDR3 is 15 amino acids long. Trimming removed 3 bases at V and 0 bases at J, with 8 bases between. Germline CDR1 is MNHNS and CDR2 is SASEGT. CDR3 protein: CASSDRVTNTGELFF. CDR3 nucleotide sequence: TGTGCCAGCAGTGATAGGGTTACGAACACCGGGGAGCTGTTTTTT.

V is TRBV27 and J is TRBJ1-1; D perhaps matches TRBD1 (5 bases). The V end lost 6 bases, the J end lost 0 bases, and 11 bases lay between the germline ends. Per the germline V gene, CDR1 is MNHEY and CDR2 is SMNVEV (reference sequence). The CDR3 runs 14 residues. CDR3 bases: TGTGCCAGCAGACCCGGACACCTGAACACTGAAGCTTTCTTT. Its protein product is CASRPGHLNTEAFF.

The J gene is TRBJ1-1, the V gene TRBV28; D is ambiguous. In germline, CDR1 is MDHEN, CDR2 SYDVKM. Trimming took 5 bases from V and 0 from J, leaving 13 bases between them. The CDR3 loop spans 15 amino acids. CDR3 nucleotides: TGTGCCAGCAGTCCTCCACGGACGGTGAACACTGAAGCTTTCTTT. Translating it yields CASSPPRTVNTEAFF.

This chain links TRBV29-1 with TRBJ2-6; D is unresolved. The CDR3 extends over 14 amino acids. V dropped 4 bases and J dropped 2 bases, with 9 bases sitting between them. CDR1 is SQVTM, CDR2 ANQGSEA, per germline. For the CDR3, the DNA is TGCAGCGTTGTATCGGCGGCTGGGGCCAACGTCCTGACTTTC. Translating it yields CSVVSAAGANVLTF.

The chain joins TRBV6-5 to TRBJ1-5; D not certain. CDR3 length: 11 residues. V shed 6 bases and J shed 4 bases, with 4 bases lying between them. The germline V gene encodes CDR1 MNHEY and CDR2 SVGAGI. Here the CDR3 DNA reads TGTGCCAGCAGCAAAAATCAGCCCCAGCATTTT. It yields the protein CASSKNQPQHF.

This clone was counted only a few times. The V gene is TRBV28, the J gene TRBJ2-3; 10 bases match TRBD1. The germline gives CDR1 MDHEN, CDR2 SYDVKM. V was pared by 4 bases and J by 0 bases, with 19 bases of the junction left unmatched. The CDR3 length is 21 residues. CDR3 loop: CASSSFLGTGVLPTSTDTQYF. In DNA form, the CDR3 reads TGTGCCAGCAGTTCTTTTTTGGGGACAGGGGTGCTTCCGACTAGCACAGATACGCAGTATTTT.

This chain links TRBV11-2 with TRBJ2-3, with D maybe TRBD1 (7 bases). This CDR3 contains 15 residues. Trimming cost V 5 bases and J 1 base, with 13 bases left between them. The germline gives CDR1 SGHAT, CDR2 FQNNGV. CDR3 residues: CASSPGGRGTDTQYF. The CDR3 region has the DNA TGTGCCAGCAGCCCAGGGGGGCGCGGCACAGATACGCAGTATTTT.

The chain employs TRBV30 and TRBJ1-1, with D possibly TRBD1 on 5 matching bases. The CDR3 length is 16 residues. The germline V gene encodes CDR1 GTSNPN and CDR2 SVGIG (reference sequence). V lost 0 bases and J lost 0, with 14 bases in between. This CDR3 reads CAWSVVDNYMNTEAFF. The CDR3 DNA follows: TGTGCCTGGAGTGTGGTGGACAACTACATGAACACTGAAGCTTTCTTT. Full variable domain (rest looked up from reference TRBV30 and TRBJ1-1): SQTIHQWPATLVQPVGSPLSLECTVEGTSNPNLYWYRQAAGRGLQLLFYSVGIGQISSEVPQNLSASRPQDRQFILSSKKLLLSDSGFYLCAWSVVDNYMNTEAFFGQGTRLTVV.

The chain employs TRBV4-2 and TRBJ1-1; no reliable D call. Germline CDR1 and CDR2: LGHNA and YNFKEQ. Trimming took off 2 bases at V and 3 bases at J, with 10 bases between the two ends. This CDR3 has 14 amino acids. CDR3 nucleotide sequence: TGTGCCAGCAGCCAAAATCGGCGGGACACTGAAGCTTTCTTT. Translating gives CASSQNRRDTEAFF.

The chain joins TRBV18 to TRBJ1-2, with D perhaps TRBD1 (6 bases). V gave up 2 bases and J gave up 7 bases, with 11 bases separating them. CDR1 and CDR2 (germline): KGHSH, LQKENI. This CDR3 is built from 13 residues. DNA for the CDR3: TGTGCCAGCTCACCAGAGGGGGGTTCTGGCTACACCTTC. It yields the protein CASSPEGGSGYTF.

The chain links TRBV7-7 to TRBJ2-1, with TRBD1 matching 9 bases. CDR1 is SSHAT and CDR2 is FNYEAQ in the germline V gene (reference sequence). This CDR3 has 15 amino acids. Germline trimming cut 2 bases from V and 4 bases from J; bases unmatched to any gene: 3. The CDR3 DNA sequence: TGTGCCAGCAGCTTACTTGGGACAGGGTACAATGAGCAGTTCTTC. Translation: CASSLLGTGYNEQFF. Full variable domain (outside the CDR3, taken from reference TRBV7-7 and TRBJ2-1): GAGVSQSPRYKVTKRGQDVTLRCDPISSHATLYWYQQALGQGPEFLTYFNYEAQPDKSGLPSDRFSAERPEGSISTLTIQRTEQRDSAMYRCASSLLGTGYNEQFFGPGTRLTVL.

The CDR3 DNA sequence: TGTGCCAGCGGGGACATAATACGCTATGGCTACACCTTC. It encodes CASGDIIRYGYTF. V is TRBV2 and J is TRBJ1-2; TRBD1 might be the D (6 bases). This CDR3 is built from 13 residues. Germline CDR1 and CDR2: SNHLY and FYNNEI. V was trimmed by 8 bases and J by 4 bases, leaving 14 bases between them.

This clone was seen only once. The chain combines TRBV25-1 with TRBJ2-2; the match to TRBD1 covers 8 bases. V was pared by 3 bases and J by 7 bases, with 4 bases of the junction left unmatched. The V gene's germline CDR1 is MGHDK and CDR2 SYGVNS. The length of the CDR3 is 14 residues. CDR3 bases: TGTGCCAGCAGTGACAGGGGGCGGGTCGGGGAGCTGTTTTTT. Translation: CASSDRGRVGELFF.

The J gene is TRBJ1-2, the V gene TRBV19, with 7 bases fitting TRBD1. This CDR3 is 16 amino acids long. CDR1 LNHDA and CDR2 SQIVND come from the germline V gene (reference sequence). V lost 6 bases, J lost 0 bases, and 10 bases stayed unmatched. CDR3 amino acids: CASSLGQVWTNYGYTF. The CDR3 DNA reads as TGTGCCAGTAGCCTCGGACAGGTATGGACTAACTATGGCTACACCTTC.

The chain combines TRBV7-2 with TRBJ2-5; 12 bases line up with TRBD2. The CDR3 is 15 amino acids. V lost 4 bases to trimming and J lost 7 bases; unmatched junction nucleotides: 7. Germline-derived CDR1 and CDR2 are SGHTA and FQGNSA. The CDR3: CASSCASGGGRTQYF. The DNA of the CDR3 is TGTGCCAGCAGCTGCGCTAGCGGGGGGGGGCGGACCCAGTACTTC.

This clone was observed once. The chain recombines TRBV4-2 with TRBJ2-7, with D perhaps TRBD2 (6 bases). Looked up from germline, CDR1 is LGHNA and CDR2 is YNFKEQ. This CDR3 is built from 13 residues. V gave up 0 bases and J gave up 6 bases, with 9 bases separating them. CDR3 sequence: CASSQDGGTEQYF. CDR3 DNA sequence: TGTGCCAGCAGCCAAGACGGAGGGACCGAGCAGTACTTC.

The chain combines TRBV30 with TRBJ1-4, with no clear D. This CDR3 spans 16 amino acids. Trimming took 3 bases from V and 4 from J, leaving 18 bases between them. Per germline, CDR1 GTSNPN and CDR2 SVGIG (reference sequence). DNA of the CDR3: TGTGCCTGGAGCCCCCTACAAACGTGGGGTAATGAAAAACTGTTTTTT. As protein: CAWSPLQTWGNEKLFF. Based on the CDR3 plus reference TRBV30 and TRBJ1-4, the full variable domain is SQTIHQWPATLVQPVGSPLSLECTVEGTSNPNLYWYRQAAGRGLQLLFYSVGIGQISSEVPQNLSASRPQDRQFILSSKKLLLSDSGFYLCAWSPLQTWGNEKLFFGSGTQLSVL.

The CDR3 loop reads CASSSTWDSQETQYF. The CDR3 nucleotides are TGTGCCAGCAGTTCCACCTGGGACAGCCAAGAGACCCAGTACTTC. This chain links TRBV27 with TRBJ2-5; 7 nucleotides align to TRBD1. CDR3 length: 15 residues. The germline V gene has CDR1 MNHEY and CDR2 SMNVEV (reference sequence). With V trimmed by 4 bases and J by 1 base, 6 bases remained unmatched.